This TCR beta chain was obtained from a study of blood T cell repertoires in COVID-19. Study background: Acute and convalescent COVID-19 specimens originated in the United States, Italy and Spain. PBMCs, B-cell-depleted T cells, or T cells provided the cDNA or gDNA that made up the material.

Trimming pared 1 base from V and 2 bases from J, leaving 12 bases between. CDR3 length: 17 residues. Germline CDR1 MDHEN, CDR2 SYDVKM. Per the original methods: Amplification from reference gene primers served as the basis for estimated nucleated cell counts. Repertoires were generated with immunoSEQ multiplex PCR, while TCRdb's copy carries only in-frame clones and drops some. That table is the source of V, J and clone size, and D and trimming were worked out from the DNA. In the table there are approximately 250,000 clones, around 83% of which are singletons. This clone has ten or more counts. This clonotype originated in a middle-aged woman who had recovered from COVID-19. The chain combines TRBV28 with TRBJ2-6, with D possibly being TRBD2 (5 bases). The specimen sequenced was peripheral blood. The CDR3 DNA is TGTGCCAGCAGTTTATATGGTTTGAGGGCTGGGGCCAACGTCCTGACTTTC. Its translation: CASSLYGLRAGANVLTF.